Presented here are 14 T cell receptor beta chains from one specimen sequenced in a study of response to subunit inactivated influenza vaccine. TCRdb called the RT-PCR reads again in MiXCR, with one record for every CDR3 protein. The sample gives 650,000 to 800,000 distinct CDR3 sequences, about 15% of which show up once; less than 7% is in the top ten. The sequenced sample was PBMCs from blood, obtained around 14 days before vaccination. These receptor sequences come from a man aged 50-59 years who received an inactivated influenza vaccine.

The rearrangement joins TRBV20-1 to TRBJ2-2, with D tentatively TRBD1 or TRBD2 (6 bases each). Germline V gene lookup returns CDR1 DFQATT and CDR2 SNEGSKA (reference sequence). The CDR3 extends over 14 amino acids. V was cut by 5 bases and J by 0 bases, with 10 bases left in between. The CDR3 spells CSAGGRSNTGELFF. In nucleotides, the CDR3 is TGCAGTGCTGGGGGGCGGTCGAACACCGGGGAGCTGTTTTTT.

J is TRBJ2-2 and V is TRBV5-1, with D uncertain. The CDR3 loop spans 18 amino acids. Trimming shortened V by 0 bases and J by 2 bases, and 17 bases separated the two germline ends. Germline V lookup: CDR1 SGHRS, CDR2 YFSETQ. Here the CDR3 DNA reads TGCGCCAGCAGCTTGGTTGAGGTTTCATCTCTAAACACCGGGGAGCTGTTTTTT. It translates to CASSLVEVSSLNTGELFF.

This clonotype was detected a few times. The chain is built from TRBV20-1 and TRBJ2-3, with D unclear. V lost 6 bases to trimming and J lost 2 bases, with 9 bases between them. Germline loops: CDR1 DFQATT, CDR2 SNEGSKA (reference sequence). The CDR3 extends over 12 amino acids. CDR3 sequence: CSAQILTDTQYF. CDR3 DNA: TGCAGTGCCCAAATCCTCACAGATACGCAGTATTTT.

Comment on this clonotype: One end of the junction varies from germline; a read error may be responsible. This chain links TRBV7-9 with TRBJ2-2; perhaps TRBD2 as D (5 bases). Per germline, CDR1 SEHNR and CDR2 FQNEAQ (reference sequence). This CDR3 has 12 residues. The DNA of the CDR3 is TGTGCCAGCAGCTTGGTCACCGGGGAGCTGGTTTTT. This sequence encodes CASSLVTGELVF.

The chain employs TRBV30 and TRBJ2-7, with a tentative D call TRBD2 (5 bases). V was shortened by 0 bases and J by 6 bases, with 12 bases between the two germline ends. This CDR3 comprises 13 residues. Germline-derived CDR1 and CDR2 are GTSNPN and SVGIG (reference sequence). Here the CDR3 reads CAWSVWASTEQYF. In nucleotides, the CDR3 is TGTGCCTGGAGTGTATGGGCTAGCACCGAGCAGTACTTC.

The chain links TRBV6-2 or TRBV6-3 to TRBJ2-6, with 8 bases that match TRBD1. V shed 2 bases, J shed 0 bases, and the junction held 6 bases outside the gene matches. Germline CDR1 reads MNHEY; CDR2 reads SVGEGT. The CDR3 has 18 residues. The CDR3 sequence is CASSYTGTGVSGANVLTF. The CDR3 DNA is TGTGCCAGCAGTTACACCGGGACAGGTGTCTCTGGGGCCAACGTCCTGACTTTC.

This chain uses TRBV18 with TRBJ1-1; no reliable D call. Trimming cost V 1 base and J 4 bases, with 19 bases left between them. This CDR3 has 17 residues. Germline CDR1 is KGHSH and CDR2 is LQKENI. CDR3 in DNA: TGTGCCAGCTCACCACAGTCCCCCAACGGACGCGGCACTGAAGCTTTCTTT. This gives the protein CASSPQSPNGRGTEAFF.

This clonotype occurred many times. This chain links TRBV6-5 with TRBJ2-7; 7 nucleotides match TRBD2. CDR3 size: 15 residues. Trimming at V came to 2 bases and at J to 3 bases, leaving 7 bases not matched to a gene. Looked up from germline, CDR1 is MNHEY and CDR2 is SVGAGI. The CDR3: CASSYEAGERYEQYF. CDR3 sequence (DNA): TGTGCCAGCAGTTACGAGGCGGGAGAGCGCTACGAGCAGTACTTC.

The chain recombines TRBV20-1 with TRBJ2-7; 8 bases line up with TRBD2. This CDR3 is 14 amino acids long. V lost 1 base and J lost 3; bases outside the gene matches: 5. Germline lookup yields CDR1 DFQATT and CDR2 SNEGSKA (reference sequence). CDR3 DNA: TGCAGTGCTAGAGTAGCGGGAACCCACTACGAGCAGTACTTC. Translation: CSARVAGTHYEQYF.

The rearrangement links TRBV12-3 or TRBV12-4 to TRBJ2-5; D gene uncertain. The V end was cut by 5 bases, the J end by 7 bases, with 14 bases between. This CDR3 has 13 amino acids. The CDR3 coding sequence is TGTGCCAGCAGTACCGGGTCCCCCGGGACCCAGTACTTC. This encodes CASSTGSPGTQYF.

This clonotype occurred many times. The rearrangement uses TRBV6-2 or TRBV6-3 and TRBJ1-1; no clear D. The CDR3 runs to 10 residues. Germline V gene data show CDR1 as MNHEY and CDR2 as SVGEGT. Between the trimmed V and J ends, which lost 8 bases and 3 bases, there was a span of 4 bases. The CDR3 region has the DNA TGTGCCAGCGGGCACACTGAAGCTTTCTTT. Protein sequence: CASGHTEAFF.

The V gene is TRBV11-2, the J gene TRBJ2-5; the match to TRBD1 covers 10 bases. Trimming took 5 bases from V and 4 from J; bases not matched to a gene: 7. CDR3 length: 15 residues. Germline CDR1 reads SGHAT; CDR2 reads FQNNGV. The CDR3 DNA is TGTGCCAGCAGCCGCGGGACAGGGGTTGGAGAGACCCAGTACTTC. Translation: CASSRGTGVGETQYF.

The table lists this clonotype with many counts. V usage is TRBV11-1 and J usage is TRBJ2-7, with D possibly TRBD2 on 6 matching bases. The ends were cut back, 7 bases at V and 3 bases at J, with 16 bases in the middle. This CDR3 contains 14 residues. Germline V lookup: CDR1 SGHAT, CDR2 FQDESV (reference sequence). The CDR3 DNA sequence: TGTGCCAGCACCACCCGGGACTCGATCTACGAGCAGTACTTC. Translation gives CASTTRDSIYEQYF.

The gene calls are TRBV6-2 or TRBV6-3 and TRBJ2-1; D tentatively fits TRBD1 or TRBD2 (5 bases each). Germline V gene data show CDR1 as MNHEY and CDR2 as SVGEGT. The CDR3 covers 13 residues. Trimming took 1 base from V and 7 from J, leaving 8 bases between them. CDR3 region: CASSYLGRNEQFF. The CDR3 nucleotides read TGTGCCAGCAGTTACTTGGGACGGAATGAGCAGTTCTTC.